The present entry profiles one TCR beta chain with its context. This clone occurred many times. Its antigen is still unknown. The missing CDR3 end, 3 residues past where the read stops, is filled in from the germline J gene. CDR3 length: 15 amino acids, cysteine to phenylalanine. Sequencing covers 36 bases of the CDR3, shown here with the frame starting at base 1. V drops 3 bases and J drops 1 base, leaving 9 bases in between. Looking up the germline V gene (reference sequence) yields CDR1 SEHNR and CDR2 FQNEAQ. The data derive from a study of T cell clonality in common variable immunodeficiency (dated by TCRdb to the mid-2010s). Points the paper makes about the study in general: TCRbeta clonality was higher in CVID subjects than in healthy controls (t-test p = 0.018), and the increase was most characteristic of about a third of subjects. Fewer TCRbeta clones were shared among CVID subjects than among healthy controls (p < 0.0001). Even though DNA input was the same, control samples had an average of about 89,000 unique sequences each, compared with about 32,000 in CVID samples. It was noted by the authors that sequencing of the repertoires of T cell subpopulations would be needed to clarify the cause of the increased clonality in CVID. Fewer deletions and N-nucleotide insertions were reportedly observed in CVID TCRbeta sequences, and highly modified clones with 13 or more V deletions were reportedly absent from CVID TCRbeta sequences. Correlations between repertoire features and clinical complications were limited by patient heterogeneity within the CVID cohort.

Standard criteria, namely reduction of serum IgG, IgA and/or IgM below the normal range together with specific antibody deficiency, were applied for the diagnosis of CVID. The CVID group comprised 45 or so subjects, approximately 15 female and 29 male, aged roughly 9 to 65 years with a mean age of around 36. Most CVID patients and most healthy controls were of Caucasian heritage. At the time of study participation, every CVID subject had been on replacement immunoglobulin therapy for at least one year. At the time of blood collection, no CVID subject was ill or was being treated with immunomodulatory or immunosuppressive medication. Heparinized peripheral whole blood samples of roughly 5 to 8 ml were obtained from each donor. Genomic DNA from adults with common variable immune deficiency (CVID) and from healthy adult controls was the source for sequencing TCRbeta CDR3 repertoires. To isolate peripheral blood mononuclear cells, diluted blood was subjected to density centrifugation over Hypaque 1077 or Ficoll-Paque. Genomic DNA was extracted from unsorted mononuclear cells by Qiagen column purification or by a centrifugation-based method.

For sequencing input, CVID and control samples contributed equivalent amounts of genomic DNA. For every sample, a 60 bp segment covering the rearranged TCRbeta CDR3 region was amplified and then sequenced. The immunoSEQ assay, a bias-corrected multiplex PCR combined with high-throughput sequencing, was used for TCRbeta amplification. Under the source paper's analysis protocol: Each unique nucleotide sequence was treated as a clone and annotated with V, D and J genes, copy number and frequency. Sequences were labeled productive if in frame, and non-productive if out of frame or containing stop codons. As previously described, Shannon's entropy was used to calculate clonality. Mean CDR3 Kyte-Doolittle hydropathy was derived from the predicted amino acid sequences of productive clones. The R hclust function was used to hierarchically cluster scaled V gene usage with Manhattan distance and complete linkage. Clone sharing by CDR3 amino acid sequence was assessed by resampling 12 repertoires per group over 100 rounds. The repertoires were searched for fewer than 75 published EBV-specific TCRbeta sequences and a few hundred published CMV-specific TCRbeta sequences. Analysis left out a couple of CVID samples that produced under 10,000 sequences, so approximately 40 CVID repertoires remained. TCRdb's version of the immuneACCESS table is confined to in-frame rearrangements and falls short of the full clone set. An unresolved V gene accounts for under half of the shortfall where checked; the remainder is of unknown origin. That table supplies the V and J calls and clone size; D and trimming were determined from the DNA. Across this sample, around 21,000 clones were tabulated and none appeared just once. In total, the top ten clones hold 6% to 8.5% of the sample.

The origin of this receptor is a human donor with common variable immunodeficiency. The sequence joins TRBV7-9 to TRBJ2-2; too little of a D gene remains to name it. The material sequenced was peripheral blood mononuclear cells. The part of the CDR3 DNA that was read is TGTGCCAGCAGCTTCAGTGCCCAGAACACCGGGGAG. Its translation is CASSFSAQNTGE. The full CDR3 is CASSFSAQNTGELFF.